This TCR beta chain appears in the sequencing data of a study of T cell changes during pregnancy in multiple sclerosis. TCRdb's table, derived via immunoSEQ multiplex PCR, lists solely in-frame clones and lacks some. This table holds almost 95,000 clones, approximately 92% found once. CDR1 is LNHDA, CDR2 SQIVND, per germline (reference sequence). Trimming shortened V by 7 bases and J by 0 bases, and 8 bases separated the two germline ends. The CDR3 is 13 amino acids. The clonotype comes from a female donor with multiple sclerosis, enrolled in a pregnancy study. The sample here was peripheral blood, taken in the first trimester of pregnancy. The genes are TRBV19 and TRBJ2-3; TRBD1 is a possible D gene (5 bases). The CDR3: CASNKGSTDTQYF. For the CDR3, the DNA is TGTGCCAGTAACAAGGGGAGCACAGATACGCAGTATTTT.